These 20 T cell receptor beta chains were all obtained from the same sample, sequenced in a study of T cells in Graves' hyperthyroidism and ophthalmopathy. TCR beta CDR3 regions were amplified from RNA. Initially, a first-round RT-PCR of the TCR CDR3 employed the HTBI primer set. TCRdb fed the multiplex PCR reads into MiXCR, producing one record per CDR3 protein. This table holds around 420,000 distinct CDR3 sequences, less than 20% found once. The specimen was blood. Receptors were obtained from a woman between 18 and 29 years old with Graves' hyperthyroidism.

The chain joins TRBV29-1 to TRBJ2-3; D is uncertain. This CDR3 has 14 residues. Per the germline V gene, CDR1 is SQVTM and CDR2 is ANQGSEA. Trimming took off 4 bases at V and 1 base at J, with 12 bases between the two ends. DNA of the CDR3: TGCAGCGTTGTGTCCCTATACGGCACAGATACGCAGTATTTT. This encodes CSVVSLYGTDTQYF.

This clonotype was detected ten times or more. The chain has TRBV7-2 and TRBJ2-7; D possibly matches TRBD1 or TRBD2 (6 bases each). The CDR3 length is 15 residues. V was clipped by 6 bases and J by 7 bases, with 22 bases between them. Germline lookup yields CDR1 SGHTA and CDR2 FQGNSA. DNA of the CDR3: TGTGCCAGCAGGGCCGAAACGGGGGACACCATTGAGCAGTACTTC. Translating gives CASRAETGDTIEQYF.

The chain couples TRBV7-2 to TRBJ1-5; weak D call: TRBD1 (5 bases). The germline gives CDR1 SGHTA, CDR2 FQGNSA. V gave up 0 bases and J gave up 7 bases, with 13 bases separating them. The CDR3 spans 15 residues. The CDR3 nucleotides read TGTGCCAGCAGCTTAGCCCAGGGAAGGAACCAGCCCCAGCATTTT. Its protein product is CASSLAQGRNQPQHF.

This chain joins TRBV28 and TRBJ2-3; D is unclear. The length of the CDR3 is 11 residues. Trimming took off 4 bases at V and 7 bases at J, with 6 bases between the two ends. CDR1 and CDR2 (germline): MDHEN, SYDVKM. Here the CDR3 reads CASSSYYTQYF. The CDR3 nucleotides are TGTGCCAGCAGTTCATACTATACGCAGTATTTT.

This clonotype has just a few counts. This chain uses TRBV28 with TRBJ2-7; D perhaps matches TRBD1 (5 bases). Trimming removed 2 bases from V and 3 bases from J, with 14 bases in between. From germline, CDR1 is MDHEN and CDR2 SYDVKM. This CDR3 region has 15 residues. The CDR3 loop reads CASSLTPRTNYEQYF. The CDR3, as DNA: TGTGCCAGCAGTTTAACCCCCCGGACAAACTACGAGCAGTACTTC.

This chain joins TRBV14 and TRBJ1-5; D might be TRBD1 (5 bases). Trimming left V 0 bases short and J 3 bases short, with 18 bases between. The CDR3 is made up of 18 amino acids. Germline CDR1 and CDR2: SGHDN and FVKESK. The DNA for the CDR3 is TGTGCCAGCAGCCAAGATGATTGGGGCGCCCATTTCAATCAGCCCCAGCATTTT. Protein sequence: CASSQDDWGAHFNQPQHF. Supplemented by reference TRBV14 and TRBJ1-5, the full variable domain reads EAGVTQFPSHSVIEKGQTVTLRCDPISGHDNLYWYRRVMGKEIKFLLHFVKESKQDESGMPNNRFLAERTGGTYSTLKVQPAELEDSGVYFCASSQDDWGAHFNQPQHFGDGTRLSIL.

V usage is TRBV11-1 and J usage is TRBJ1-6; D call uncertain. V lost 4 bases, J lost 5 bases, and 9 bases lay in between. Germline V CDR1 and CDR2: SGHAT, FQDESV (reference sequence). The CDR3 consists of 14 residues. CDR3 nucleotides: TGTGCCAGCAGCTCCCGGCTCGATAATTCACCCCTCCACTTT. This gives the protein CASSSRLDNSPLHF.

V usage is TRBV6-2 or TRBV6-3 and J usage is TRBJ1-2; D may be TRBD1 (6 bases). V lost 2 bases to trimming and J lost 4 bases, with 11 bases between them. CDR1 is MNHEY and CDR2 is SVGEGT in the germline V gene. This CDR3 contains 14 residues. The DNA of the CDR3 is TGTGCCAGCAGTTACGAACAGGGATCCTATGGCTACACCTTC. Protein: CASSYEQGSYGYTF.

The V and J genes are TRBV20-1 and TRBJ1-2; D not certain. V was cut by 5 bases and J by 5 bases, with 12 bases left in between. The CDR3 extends over 12 amino acids. The germline gives CDR1 DFQATT, CDR2 SNEGSKA (reference sequence). Here the CDR3 DNA reads TGCAGTGCTCAGACTCCGCAGTATGGCTACACCTTC. This sequence encodes CSAQTPQYGYTF.

This clonotype occurred a few times. The rearrangement joins TRBV7-8 to TRBJ1-1, with D uncertain. V was cut by 4 bases and J by 0 bases, with 6 bases left in between. CDR1 and CDR2 from the germline V gene are SGHVS and FQNEAQ. The CDR3 contains 13 residues. In DNA form, the CDR3 reads TGTGCCAGCAGCTCCGCAGTGAACACTGAAGCTTTCTTT. Translated, it gives CASSSAVNTEAFF.

This clonotype was seen ten or more times. This sequence joins TRBV19 and TRBJ2-2, with 8 nucleotides matching TRBD2. Per the germline V gene, CDR1 is LNHDA and CDR2 is SQIVND (reference sequence). The CDR3 consists of 16 residues. Trimming cost V 6 bases and J 1 base; bases outside gene matches: 7. The CDR3 loop reads CASRSWTSRNTGELFF. Here the CDR3 DNA reads TGTGCCAGTAGGAGTTGGACTAGCAGGAACACCGGGGAGCTGTTTTTT.

This clonotype was detected only a few times. The chain carries TRBV7-2 and TRBJ1-1; D is unclear. The V and J ends lost 3 bases and 4 bases respectively, with 15 bases between them. The CDR3 runs 15 residues. CDR1 SGHTA and CDR2 FQGNSA come from the germline V gene. CDR3 region: CASSLVGLGFTEAFF. The DNA for the CDR3 is TGTGCCAGCAGCTTGGTGGGCCTTGGGTTCACTGAAGCTTTCTTT.

The chain joins TRBV10-3 to TRBJ2-7; D may match TRBD1 or TRBD2 (5 bases each). V lost 7 bases and J 4 bases, leaving 14 bases between the germline ends. This CDR3 has 13 amino acids. Looked up from germline, CDR1 is ENHRY and CDR2 is SYGVKD. The CDR3 coding sequence is TGTGCCATCACCGGGGCAGAACCGTACGAGCAGTACTTC. Its protein is CAITGAEPYEQYF.

In its sample, this clonotype was seen many times. This sequence joins TRBV20-1 and TRBJ2-5; TRBD2 matches at 13 bases. Trimming took 1 base from V and 2 from J; bases not matched to a gene: 1. The germline CDR1 and CDR2 sequences are DFQATT and SNEGSKA (reference sequence). The CDR3 is made up of 15 amino acids. In DNA form, the CDR3 reads TGCAGTGCTAGAGGGACTAGCGGGGGACAAGAGACCCAGTACTTC. Amino acid sequence: CSARGTSGGQETQYF.

Many counts were recorded for this clonotype. V gene TRBV9 combines with J gene TRBJ1-2, with a possible D match to TRBD1 (5 bases). CDR3 length: 14 residues. V was trimmed by 3 bases and J by 4 bases, leaving 13 bases between them. Germline V gene lookup returns CDR1 SGDLS and CDR2 YYNGEE. The CDR3: CASSARDGLYGYTF. DNA for the CDR3: TGTGCCAGCAGCGCCAGGGACGGACTCTATGGCTACACCTTC.

The chain has TRBV29-1 and TRBJ1-1, with a tentative D call TRBD1 (6 bases). Trimming stripped 7 bases from V and 5 bases from J, with 20 bases between. Per the germline V gene, CDR1 is SQVTM and CDR2 is ANQGSEA. CDR3 length: 14 amino acids. In nucleotides, the CDR3 is TGCAGCGGGGAAGTCGGACAGTTCGCTACTGAAGCTTTCTTT. This sequence encodes CSGEVGQFATEAFF. Looking up the rest from reference TRBV29-1 and TRBJ1-1 gives the full variable domain: SAVISQKPSRDICQRGTSLTIQCQVDSQVTMMFWYRQQPGQSLTLIATANQGSEATYESGFVIDKFPISRPNLTFSTLTVSNMSPEDSSIYLCSGEVGQFATEAFFGQGTRLTVV.

There are many counts of this clonotype. This chain uses TRBV7-3 with TRBJ1-1; 10 bases fit TRBD1. The V gene end was trimmed by 1 base and the J gene end by 6 bases; junction bases not matched to a gene: 11. The CDR3 consists of 17 residues. Germline CDR1 reads SGHTA; CDR2 reads FQGTGA. The CDR3: CASSLKGIGTGVSEAFF. The CDR3 nucleotides are TGTGCCAGCAGCTTAAAAGGGATAGGGACAGGGGTGTCTGAAGCTTTCTTT.

The rearrangement joins TRBV12-3 or TRBV12-4 to TRBJ1-6, with a tentative D call TRBD1 (5 bases). CDR3 length: 18 amino acids. Between the trimmed V and J ends, which lost 5 bases and 2 bases, there was a span of 19 bases. CDR3 in amino acids: CASSHKTGRVAYNSPLHF. The DNA for the CDR3 is TGTGCCAGCAGTCATAAGACGGGCAGGGTGGCCTATAATTCACCCCTCCACTTT.

This clonotype was seen many times. CDR3 DNA sequence: TGTGCCAGCAGTTTATTCCCGACAGGGAATCAGCCCCAGCATTTT. It codes for CASSLFPTGNQPQHF. The genes are TRBV27 and TRBJ1-5; 7 bases agree with TRBD1. Per germline, CDR1 MNHEY and CDR2 SMNVEV (reference sequence). The CDR3 contains 15 residues. Trimming at V came to 1 base and at J to 4 bases, leaving 4 bases not matched to a gene.

This clonotype was seen at least ten times. The chain recombines TRBV20-1 with TRBJ2-5, with TRBD2 matching 8 bases. The germline CDR1 and CDR2 sequences are DFQATT and SNEGSKA (reference sequence). V shed 3 bases and J 4 bases; nucleotides not matched to a gene: 7. This CDR3 spans 14 amino acids. This CDR3 reads CSARPSSGLETQYF. The CDR3 DNA reads TGCAGTGCTAGGCCCTCTAGCGGGTTAGAGACCCAGTACTTC.